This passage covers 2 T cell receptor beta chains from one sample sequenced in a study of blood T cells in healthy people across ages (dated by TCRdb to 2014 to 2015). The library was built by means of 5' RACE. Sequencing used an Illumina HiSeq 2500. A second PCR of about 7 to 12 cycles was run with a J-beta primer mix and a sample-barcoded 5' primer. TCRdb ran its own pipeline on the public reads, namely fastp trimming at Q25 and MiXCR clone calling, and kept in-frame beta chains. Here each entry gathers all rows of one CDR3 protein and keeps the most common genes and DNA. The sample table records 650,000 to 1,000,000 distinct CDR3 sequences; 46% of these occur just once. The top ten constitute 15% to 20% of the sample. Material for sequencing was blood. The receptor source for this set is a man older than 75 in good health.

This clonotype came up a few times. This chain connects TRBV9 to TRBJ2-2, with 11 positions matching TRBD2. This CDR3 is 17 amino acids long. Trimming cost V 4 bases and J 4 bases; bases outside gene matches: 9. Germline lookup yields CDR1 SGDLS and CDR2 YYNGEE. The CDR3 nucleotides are TGTGCCAGCAGCAAACAGACTAGCGGGATTAGCACCGGGGAGCTGTTTTTT. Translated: CASSKQTSGISTGELFF.

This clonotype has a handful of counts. This CDR3 is CASTRRGSDIQYF. The CDR3 DNA reads TGTGCCAGCACCCGAAGGGGGAGTGACATTCAGTACTTC. The rearrangement links TRBV6-6 to TRBJ2-4; D may be TRBD1 (6 bases). CDR3 size: 13 residues. Looked up from germline, CDR1 is MNHNY and CDR2 is SVGAGI (reference sequence). The ends were cut back, 7 bases at V and 8 bases at J, with 15 bases in the middle.